A selection of T cell receptor beta chains follows, all from one sample in a study of blood T cell repertoires in COVID-19. Generated by immunoSEQ multiplex PCR, the TCRdb table keeps only in-frame clones and is missing some. The sample yields roughly 76,000 clones, roughly 84% seen once. The specimen was peripheral blood. The receptors were gathered from a woman older than 75 with active or convalescent COVID-19. Each CDR3 is given with its conserved first and last residue. D genes are given only for firm matches. A clone size is listed for some rows: how often the clone was seen (once, few, many), or a class if it is expanded.

CDR3: CASSQDLQGNTIYF; DNA: TGCGCCAGCAGCCAAGATCTACAGGGAAACACCATATATTTT; V: TRBV4-3; J: TRBJ1-3; size: few; D: .
CDR3: CAWSEQGNQPQHF; DNA: TGTGCCTGGAGTGAACAGGGGAATCAGCCCCAGCATTTT; V: TRBV30; J: TRBJ1-5; size: .; D: TRBD1
CDR3: CSVNPDRVVRFYTEAFF; DNA: TGCAGCGTTAATCCCGACAGGGTGGTCCGGTTTTACACTGAAGCTTTCTTT; V: TRBV29-1; J: TRBJ1-1; size: .; D: TRBD1
CDR3: CASSLAGGSGNTIYF; DNA: TGCGCCAGCAGCTTGGCCGGGGGCTCTGGAAACACCATATATTTT; V: TRBV5-1; J: TRBJ1-3; size: .; D: .
CDR3: CASSKPRPQGANDSGWEKLFF; DNA: TGTGCCAGCAGCAAGCCCCGACCGCAGGGGGCAAATGATTCAGGTTGGGAAAAACTGTTTTTT; V: TRBV21-1; J: TRBJ1-4; size: .; D: .
CDR3: CASRLRDSNQPQHF; DNA: TGTGCCAGCAGGCTCAGGGATAGCAATCAGCCCCAGCATTTT; V: TRBV6-6; J: TRBJ1-5; size: .; D: .
CDR3: CASSDDRRNTIYF; DNA: TGTGCCAGCAGTGATGACAGAAGAAACACCATATATTTT; V: TRBV2; J: TRBJ1-3; size: .; D: .
CDR3: CASRSERGLRTGELFF; DNA: TGTGCCAGCCGTTCGGAGCGGGGCTTGAGGACCGGGGAGCTGTTTTTT; V: TRBV2; J: TRBJ2-2; size: .; D: TRBD2
CDR3: CAWSDVQGLGKLFF; DNA: TGTGCCTGGAGTGATGTTCAGGGTTTGGGGAAACTGTTTTTT; V: TRBV30; J: TRBJ1-4; size: .; D: .
CDR3: CASKSDGSSGNTIYF; DNA: TGTGCCAGCAAATCGGACGGGAGCTCTGGAAACACCATATATTTT; V: TRBV27; J: TRBJ1-3; size: .; D: .
CDR3: CAWTRGQDQPQHF; DNA: TGTGCCTGGACTAGGGGGCAGGATCAGCCCCAGCATTTT; V: TRBV30; J: TRBJ1-5; size: .; D: TRBD1
CDR3: CASSTYRGLNEQYF; DNA: TGTGCCAGCAGTACCTACAGGGGGCTAAACGAGCAGTACTTC; V: TRBV28; J: TRBJ2-7; size: .; D: TRBD1
CDR3: CAYTRGGLGYTF; DNA: TGTGCCTATACTAGGGGGGGACTCGGCTACACCTTC; V: TRBV30; J: TRBJ1-2; size: .; D: .
CDR3: CSVQTGASGNTEAFF; DNA: TGCAGCGTCCAGACAGGGGCCAGCGGGAACACTGAAGCTTTCTTT; V: TRBV29-1; J: TRBJ1-1; size: .; D: TRBD1
CDR3: CAWSPRQDNEQFF; DNA: TGTGCCTGGAGCCCTCGACAGGACAATGAGCAGTTCTTC; V: TRBV30; J: TRBJ2-1; size: .; D: .
CDR3: CASSLVGGSYNEQFF; DNA: TGTGCCAGCAGTCTTGTGGGGGGCTCCTACAATGAGCAGTTCTTC; V: TRBV27; J: TRBJ2-1; size: .; D: .
CDR3: CATSREGTGEQPQHF; DNA: TGTGCCACCAGCAGAGAAGGGACAGGGGAACAGCCCCAGCATTTT; V: TRBV15; J: TRBJ1-5; size: .; D: TRBD1
CDR3: CASSLAPGTGGVRQKLFF; DNA: TGTGCCAGCAGCTTAGCGCCGGGGACAGGGGGGGTCAGGCAAAAACTGTTTTTT; V: TRBV7-2; J: TRBJ1-4; size: .; D: TRBD1
CDR3: CASSFQAGTETQYF; DNA: TGTGCCAGCAGTTTTCAAGCGGGGACAGAGACCCAGTACTTC; V: TRBV27; J: TRBJ2-5; size: once; D: TRBD2
CDR3: CASSNSYNEQFF; DNA: TGTGCCAGTAGCAACTCCTACAATGAGCAGTTCTTC; V: TRBV19; J: TRBJ2-1; size: .; D: .
CDR3: CASRVRGGDSYNEQFF; DNA: TGTGCCAGCCGGGTCCGGGGGGGCGACTCCTACAATGAGCAGTTCTTC; V: TRBV7-6; J: TRBJ2-1; size: .; D: TRBD2
CDR3: CASSYTLGTGHGNQPQHF; DNA: TGTGCCAGCAGTTACACCTTAGGGACAGGGCATGGCAATCAGCCCCAGCATTTT; V: TRBV6-2/TRBV6-3; J: TRBJ1-5; size: once; D: TRBD1
CDR3: CASSTGQTGIEEQYF; DNA: TGCGCCAGCAGCACGGGACAGACGGGGATTGAGGAGCAGTACTTC; V: TRBV5-1; J: TRBJ2-7; size: .; D: TRBD1
CDR3: CASSQGQVIAKNIQYF; DNA: TGTGCCAGCAGCCAAGGACAAGTGATAGCCAAAAACATTCAGTACTTC; V: TRBV28; J: TRBJ2-4; size: .; D: .
CDR3: CASSPPNRATGELFF; DNA: TGTGCCAGCTCACCACCGAACAGGGCCACCGGGGAGCTGTTTTTT; V: TRBV18; J: TRBJ2-2; size: .; D: .
CDR3: CSAAGSDYGYTF; DNA: TGCAGCGCCGCAGGTTCGGACTATGGCTACACCTTC; V: TRBV29-1; J: TRBJ1-2; size: once; D: .
CDR3: CASSLSRLTGELFF; DNA: TGTGCCAGCAGCTTATCTAGGTTGACCGGGGAGCTGTTTTTT; V: TRBV13; J: TRBJ2-2; size: once; D: .
CDR3: CASSPRQGSNQPQHF; DNA: TGTGCCAGCAGTCCACGACAGGGCAGCAATCAGCCCCAGCATTTT; V: TRBV6-5; J: TRBJ1-5; size: .; D: TRBD1
CDR3: CATSRDRGDNEKLFF; DNA: TGTGCCACCAGCAGAGACAGGGGAGATAATGAAAAACTGTTTTTT; V: TRBV15; J: TRBJ1-4; size: .; D: .
CDR3: CASSPNLENYGYTF; DNA: TGTGCCAGCAGCCCCAACTTAGAGAACTATGGCTACACCTTC; V: TRBV3-1/TRBV3-2; J: TRBJ1-2; size: few; D: .
CDR3: CAWNTGGASEAFF; DNA: TGTGCCTGGAATACAGGGGGCGCGAGTGAAGCTTTCTTT; V: TRBV30; J: TRBJ1-1; size: .; D: TRBD1
CDR3: CACVKRGTTEAFF; DNA: TGTGCCTGCGTGAAAAGGGGGACGACTGAAGCTTTCTTT; V: TRBV30; J: TRBJ1-1; size: .; D: .
CDR3: CASSENSQSGYTF; DNA: TGTGCCAGCAGTGAGAACAGTCAAAGTGGCTACACCTTC; V: TRBV6-1; J: TRBJ1-2; size: .; D: .
CDR3: CASSSGTGNSPLHF; DNA: TGTGCCAGCTCATCAGGGACAGGGAATTCACCCCTCCACTTT; V: TRBV18; J: TRBJ1-6; size: once; D: TRBD1
CDR3: CASSSGNWGSNEKLFF; DNA: TGCGCCAGCAGCTCAGGGAATTGGGGCTCTAATGAAAAACTGTTTTTT; V: TRBV5-1; J: TRBJ1-4; size: .; D: .
CDR3: CASSTDRAGNTIYF; DNA: TGTGCCAGCTCAACCGACAGGGCTGGAAACACCATATATTTT; V: TRBV18; J: TRBJ1-3; size: .; D: TRBD1
CDR3: CASRVLDSPLHF; DNA: TGTGCCAGCAGGGTTCTAGATTCACCCCTCCACTTT; V: TRBV28; J: TRBJ1-6; size: .; D: .
CDR3: CATSDHDPRVRTGELFF; DNA: TGTGCCACCAGTGATCATGATCCGAGGGTGAGAACCGGGGAGCTGTTTTTT; V: TRBV24-1; J: TRBJ2-2; size: .; D: .
CDR3: CASSLGGTGANVLTF; DNA: TGTGCCAGCAGCTTGGGAGGGACTGGGGCCAACGTCCTGACTTTC; V: TRBV5-6; J: TRBJ2-6; size: .; D: .
CDR3: CASSLELSAQETQYF; DNA: TGCGCCAGCAGCTTGGAACTTTCTGCCCAAGAGACCCAGTACTTC; V: TRBV5-1; J: TRBJ2-5; size: .; D: .
CDR3: CASRVRGQRTGELFF; DNA: TGTGCCAGCAGGGTCAGGGGGCAGCGCACCGGGGAGCTGTTTTTT; V: TRBV28; J: TRBJ2-2; size: once; D: TRBD1
CDR3: CASSIGQGAGETQYF; DNA: TGTGCCAGCAGCATTGGTCAGGGGGCGGGGGAGACCCAGTACTTC; V: TRBV21-1; J: TRBJ2-5; size: .; D: .
CDR3: CASSGQETGAGNEQFF; DNA: TGTGCCAGCAGCGGACAGGAAACCGGGGCGGGTAATGAGCAGTTCTTC; V: TRBV9; J: TRBJ2-1; size: .; D: .
CDR3: CASSLEGTGVWRGYTF; DNA: TGCGCCAGCAGCCTGGAAGGGACAGGGGTTTGGAGGGGCTACACCTTC; V: TRBV5-1; J: TRBJ1-2; size: .; D: TRBD1
CDR3: CASSTGERIQYF; DNA: TGTGCCAGCAGCACAGGGGAACGGATTCAGTACTTC; V: TRBV28; J: TRBJ2-4; size: once; D: TRBD1
CDR3: CASSFIGGHGYGYTF; DNA: TGTGCCAGCAGTTTTATCGGGGGGCATGGCTATGGCTACACCTTC; V: TRBV6-5; J: TRBJ1-2; size: once; D: .
CDR3: CASRRGTETYEQYF; DNA: TGTGCCAGCAGACGCGGGACAGAAACCTACGAGCAGTACTTC; V: TRBV11-2; J: TRBJ2-7; size: .; D: .
CDR3: CASSDRGNYEQYF; DNA: TGTGCCAGCAGTGACAGGGGAAACTACGAGCAGTACTTC; V: TRBV6-4; J: TRBJ2-7; size: .; D: .
CDR3: CASSEVATNEKLFF; DNA: TGCGCCAGCAGCGAGGTAGCAACTAATGAAAAACTGTTTTTT; V: TRBV5-1; J: TRBJ1-4; size: .; D: .
CDR3: CASSFSPGGGYTF; DNA: TGTGCCAGCAGCTTTAGTCCAGGGGGTGGCTACACCTTC; V: TRBV7-9; J: TRBJ1-2; size: .; D: TRBD1
CDR3: CASSLEGYYEQYF; DNA: TGTGCCAGCAGTTTGGAGGGATACTACGAGCAGTACTTC; V: TRBV28; J: TRBJ2-7; size: .; D: .
CDR3: CASRLADGYTF; DNA: TGTGCCAGCAGATTGGCAGATGGCTACACCTTC; V: TRBV28; J: TRBJ1-2; size: .; D: .
CDR3: CASSQAGDSTVDTQYF; DNA: TGCGCCAGCAGCCAAGCGGGGGACTCAACGGTGGATACGCAGTATTTT; V: TRBV4-3; J: TRBJ2-3; size: once; D: .
CDR3: CASRRHLQWQPQHF; DNA: TGTGCCAGCAGAAGACATCTACAATGGCAGCCCCAGCATTTT; V: TRBV6-6; J: TRBJ1-5; size: .; D: .
CDR3: CASSPTSAKTQYF; DNA: TGTGCCAGCAGTCCAACTAGCGCCAAGACCCAGTACTTC; V: TRBV7-2; J: TRBJ2-5; size: .; D: TRBD2
CDR3: CASSLIRVQGRDFEKLFF; DNA: TGTGCCAGCAGCTTAATTCGCGTACAGGGAAGGGATTTTGAAAAACTGTTTTTT; V: TRBV7-8; J: TRBJ1-4; size: .; D: .